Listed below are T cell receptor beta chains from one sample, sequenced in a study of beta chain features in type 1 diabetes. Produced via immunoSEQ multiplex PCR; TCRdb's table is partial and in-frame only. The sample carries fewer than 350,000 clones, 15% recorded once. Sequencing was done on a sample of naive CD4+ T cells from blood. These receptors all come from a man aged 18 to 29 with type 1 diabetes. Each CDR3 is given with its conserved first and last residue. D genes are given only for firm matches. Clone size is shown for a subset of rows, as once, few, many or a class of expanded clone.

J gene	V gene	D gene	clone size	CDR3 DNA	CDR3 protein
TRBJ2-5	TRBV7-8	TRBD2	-	TGTGCCAGCAGCTTAGTGAAACTAGCGGCACAAGAGACCCAGTACTTC	CASSLVKLAAQETQYF
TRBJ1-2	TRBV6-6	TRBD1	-	TGTGCCAGCAGGGACCGGGACAGGGGGACTAACTATGGCTACACCTTC	CASRDRDRGTNYGYTF
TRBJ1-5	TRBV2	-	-	TGTGCCAGCAGAGTCCGGTGGAGGCCAGGGGTTAATCAGCCCCAGCATTTT	CASRVRWRPGVNQPQHF
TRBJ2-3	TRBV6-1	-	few	TGTGCCAGCAGTGACCCTTTGGATACGCAGTATTTT	CASSDPLDTQYF
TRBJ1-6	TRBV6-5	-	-	TGTGCCAGCAGTTACGCGTCGATCCGCCATAATTCACCCCTCCACTTT	CASSYASIRHNSPLHF
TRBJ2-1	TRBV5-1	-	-	TGCGCCAGCAGCACCTCCGGGTTCCGCGCCAATGAGCAGTTCTTC	CASSTSGFRANEQFF
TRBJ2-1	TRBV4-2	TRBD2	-	TGTGCCAGCAGCGTACTAGCGGGAACAGGGAATGAGCAGTTCTTC	CASSVLAGTGNEQFF
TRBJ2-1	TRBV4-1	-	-	TGCGCCAGCAGCCAAGAAGTAACAGTCCCCAATGAGCAGTTCTTC	CASSQEVTVPNEQFF
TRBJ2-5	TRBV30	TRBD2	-	TGTGCCTGGAGCCTCCGGGGGGGGGAGACCCAGTACTTC	CAWSLRGGETQYF
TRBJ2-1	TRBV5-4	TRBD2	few	TGTGCCAGCAGCTCCGTAGCGGGGGGGCTTCTCAATGAGCAGTTCTTC	CASSSVAGGLLNEQFF
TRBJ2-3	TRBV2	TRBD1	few	TGTGCCAGCAGCCGGACAGGGGTGGGTACGCAGTATTTT	CASSRTGVGTQYF
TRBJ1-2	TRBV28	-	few	TGTGCCAGCAGTTTATCAGGGGCCGGCTACACCTTC	CASSLSGAGYTF
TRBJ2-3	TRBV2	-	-	TGTGCCAGCAGTTCGACTAGTAACACAGATACGCAGTATTTT	CASSSTSNTDTQYF